These T cell receptor beta chains were read from a single sample in a study of blood T cell repertoires in COVID-19. Clones were sequenced by immunoSEQ multiplex PCR, and TCRdb holds only the in-frame ones, with some missing. This table holds 300,000 or so clones, around 90% found once. The sample comprised PBMCs or T cells enriched from blood (not recorded which). All receptors derive from a woman in her twenties or thirties who had recovered from COVID-19. The CDR3 runs from the conserved cysteine through the conserved F or W. A D gene is named only where the DNA matches it firmly. The size of a clone is reported for some rows only, either as once, few or many, or as a class for expanded clones.

TRBV28	TRBJ2-7	-	TRBD1	CASSSVRDRETSLGPYEQYF	TGTGCCAGCAGCTCCGTCCGGGACAGGGAGACTTCTTTAGGTCCCTACGAGCAGTACTTC
TRBV5-8	TRBJ2-1	-	TRBD2	CASSLGASGRRVRSYNEQFF	TGTGCCAGCAGCTTGGGAGCTAGCGGGAGGCGTGTGAGATCCTACAATGAGCAGTTCTTC
TRBV27	TRBJ1-3	-	-	CASSLSGDLHRGNTIYF	TGTGCCAGCAGTTTATCAGGAGATCTACATCGAGGAAACACCATATATTTT
TRBV24-1	TRBJ1-1	-	TRBD1	CATSEGTGGAEAFF	TGTGCCACCAGTGAAGGGACAGGGGGGGCTGAAGCTTTCTTT
TRBV6-5	TRBJ2-1	-	TRBD1	CASRVTGDYEQFF	TGTGCCAGCAGGGTAACAGGGGATTATGAGCAGTTCTTC
TRBV7-9	TRBJ2-3	-	-	CASSLFFSEYTDTQYF	TGTGCCAGCAGCTTATTTTTTAGCGAGTACACAGATACGCAGTATTTT
TRBV7-3	TRBJ2-3	-	TRBD2	CASSYPGLAGTSTQYF	TGTGCCAGCAGCTACCCAGGACTAGCGGGAACTTCCACGCAGTATTTT
TRBV29-1	TRBJ1-5	once	-	CSVGGGFDQPQHF	TGCAGCGTTGGGGGGGGTTTTGATCAGCCCCAGCATTTT
TRBV7-2	TRBJ1-2	-	-	CASSLDQNYGYTF	TGTGCCAGCAGCTTAGACCAGAACTATGGCTACACCTTC
TRBV6-5	TRBJ2-7	-	TRBD2	CASTQGRGISYEQYF	TGTGCCAGCACCCAAGGGAGGGGAATCTCCTACGAGCAGTACTTC
TRBV6-5	TRBJ1-1	once	-	CASSFTGPGSTEAFF	TGTGCCAGCAGTTTCACAGGGCCAGGTAGCACTGAAGCTTTCTTT
TRBV2	TRBJ1-2	-	TRBD1	CASSAGLKAGTGGFNGYTF	TGTGCCAGCAGTGCTGGATTGAAAGCCGGGACAGGGGGCTTCAATGGCTACACCTTC
TRBV7-8	TRBJ2-2	-	TRBD1	CASSPDRVNTGELFF	TGTGCCAGCAGCCCGGACAGGGTAAACACCGGGGAGCTGTTTTTT
TRBV11-2	TRBJ2-7	-	TRBD2	CASSLETSGRTIIYEQYF	TGTGCCAGCAGCTTGGAAACTAGCGGGAGGACGATAATCTACGAGCAGTACTTC
TRBV28	TRBJ1-5	once	-	CASSPQGSGNQPQHF	TGTGCCAGCAGTCCTCAGGGGTCGGGCAATCAGCCCCAGCATTTT
TRBV4-3	TRBJ1-1	-	-	CASSQIGENTEAFF	TGCGCCAGCAGCCAAATTGGAGAGAACACTGAAGCTTTCTTT
TRBV27	TRBJ2-5	-	TRBD1	CASRTVGQGKETQYF	TGTGCCAGCAGGACGGTCGGACAGGGAAAAGAGACCCAGTACTTC
TRBV5-3	TRBJ2-5	-	TRBD1	CARRDRGKETQYF	TGTGCCAGAAGGGACAGGGGAAAAGAGACCCAGTACTTC
TRBV7-6	TRBJ1-1	-	-	CASSRGHLMNTEAFF	TGTGCCAGCAGTAGGGGCCATCTAATGAACACTGAAGCTTTCTTT
TRBV7-3	TRBJ2-5	-	-	CASSPGVGETQYF	TGTGCCAGCAGCCCAGGGGTAGGGGAGACCCAGTACTTC
TRBV19	TRBJ2-6	once	-	CASSAPSGGANVLTF	TGTGCCAGTAGTGCCCCGAGTGGTGGGGCCAACGTCCTGACTTTC
TRBV14	TRBJ2-3	-	TRBD1	CASRFRDRGRGDTQYF	TGTGCCAGCAGGTTCCGGGACAGGGGGCGCGGAGATACGCAGTATTTT
TRBV6-2/TRBV6-3	TRBJ2-1	once	TRBD2	CASSYSTSGSSYNEQFF	TGTGCCAGCAGTTACTCTACTAGCGGGAGCTCCTACAATGAGCAGTTCTTC
TRBV27	TRBJ1-1	-	-	CASSLKGRGNRVEMNTEAFF	TGTGCCAGCAGTTTAAAGGGGAGGGGGAACAGGGTCGAGATGAACACTGAAGCTTTCTTT
TRBV10-1	TRBJ2-2	-	TRBD1	CASSGQGSNTGELFF	TGCGCCAGCAGTGGACAGGGGTCGAACACCGGGGAGCTGTTTTTT
TRBV27	TRBJ1-2	-	TRBD1	CASTKGDRKDPGYTF	TGTGCCAGCACCAAAGGGGACAGGAAGGACCCGGGCTACACCTTC